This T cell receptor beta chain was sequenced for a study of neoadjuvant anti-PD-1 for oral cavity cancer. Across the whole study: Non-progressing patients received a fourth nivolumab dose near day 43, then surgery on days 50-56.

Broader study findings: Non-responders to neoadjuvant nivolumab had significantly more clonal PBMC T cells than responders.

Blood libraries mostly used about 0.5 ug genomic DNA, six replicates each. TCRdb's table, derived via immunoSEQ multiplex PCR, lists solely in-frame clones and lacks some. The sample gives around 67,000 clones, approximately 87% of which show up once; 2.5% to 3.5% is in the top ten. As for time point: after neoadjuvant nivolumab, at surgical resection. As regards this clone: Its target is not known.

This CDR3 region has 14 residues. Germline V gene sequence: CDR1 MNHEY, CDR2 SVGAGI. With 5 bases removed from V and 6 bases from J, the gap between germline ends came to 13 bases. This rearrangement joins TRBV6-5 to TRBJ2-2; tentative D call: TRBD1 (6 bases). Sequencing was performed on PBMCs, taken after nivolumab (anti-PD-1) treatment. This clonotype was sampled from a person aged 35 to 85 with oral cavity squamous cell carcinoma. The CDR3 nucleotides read TGTGCCAGCAGTAGGGGGATTATAGCCGGGGAGCTGTTTTTT. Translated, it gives CASSRGIIAGELFF.